The clone carrying this T cell receptor (beta chain) is medium-sized within its sample. Its antigen is still unknown. Overall study results and limits: The larger cohort examined one V-J beta rearrangement, not whole repertoires. Tumor Treg TCRs overlapped most with tumor naive CD4+ cells. The TCR gene usage of tumor memory CD4+ T cells clustered together with blood and lymph node memory CD4+ cells and with lymph node naive CD4+ cells.

Germline V gene sequence: CDR1 MNHNY, CDR2 SVGAGI (reference sequence). This CDR3 has 14 residues. V dropped 6 bases and J dropped 4; count of bases not matched to a gene: 5. After constant-region reverse-primer amplification, full-length variable regions underwent semi-nested PCR with Nested Universal Primer A. TCRdb analysed the 5' RACE reads with MiXCR anew, one entry per CDR3 protein. The sample comprises more than 9,000 distinct CDR3 sequences, 15% to 20% of which are singletons, and 3.5% to 4% rests with the top ten. Cells sorted as Tregs were CD4+, CD25+ and CD127-/low. The receptor comes from a female donor with breast cancer. V is TRBV6-6 and J is TRBJ2-3; 9 nucleotides agree with TRBD1. The sample was Tregs sorted from a lymph node. The CDR3 DNA is TGTGCCAGCAGCCTGGGACAGGGAGCAGATACGCAGTATTTT. Protein sequence: CASSLGQGADTQYF.